The source of this TCR beta chain is a study of blood T cell repertoires in COVID-19. As for the study in general: The United States, Italy and Spain supplied acute and convalescent COVID-19 samples. PBMCs, B-cell-depleted T cells, or T cells provided the cDNA or gDNA that made up the material.

Germline CDR1 SGHTA, CDR2 FQGNSA. This CDR3 is 17 amino acids long. The trim removed 3 bases at V and 2 bases at J, leaving 7 bases unmatched. Source study methods: Reference gene primer amplification yielded estimated nucleated cell counts. Assay used: immunoSEQ multiplex PCR; TCRdb lists only in-frame clones, some missing. That table supplies the V and J calls and clone size; D and trimming were determined from the DNA. Of fewer than 80,000 clones listed, 89% are singletons. Sample: peripheral blood. The TCR sequence derives from a woman in her 50s with active COVID-19. This sequence joins TRBV7-2 and TRBJ2-3; 11 bases line up with TRBD2. The CDR3 DNA follows: TGTGCCAGCAGCTTGGCCGGGACTAGCGGTGTCACAGATACGCAGTATTTT. Encoded protein: CASSLAGTSGVTDTQYF.